The next 15 T cell receptor beta chains were all read from a single sample in a study of shared clonotypes between healthy human individuals. Only in-frame clones appear in the TCRdb table, and some are missing; sequencing was by immunoSEQ multiplex PCR. Counted here are over a million clones, around 98% occurring once; the ten biggest clones make up 0.4% to 0.55%. The sample taken for sequencing was naive CD4+ T cells sorted from blood. Stated subset: CD45RA+ positively selected. The receptors stem from a young man in good health.

The CDR3 DNA reads TGCGCCAGCAGTGAGTTTTACAGGAGCTCCTACAATGAGCAGTTCTTC. It codes for CASSEFYRSSYNEQFF. This chain links TRBV10-2 with TRBJ2-1; possibly TRBD1 for D (5 bases). Germline lookup yields CDR1 WSHSY and CDR2 SAAADI. The CDR3 is 16 residues long. V was cut by 1 base and J by 0 bases, with 10 bases left in between.

The DNA of the CDR3 is TGTGCCAGCAGCTTGGACGCCCTGGATGTGACCTACAATGAGCAGTTCTTC. Its translation: CASSLDALDVTYNEQFF. V is TRBV5-4 and J is TRBJ2-1, with unresolved D. In germline, CDR1 is SGHNT, CDR2 YYREEE (reference sequence). The CDR3 is 17 residues long. Trimming shortened V by 0 bases and J by 2 bases, and 15 bases separated the two germline ends.

This sequence joins TRBV18 and TRBJ1-3; no clear D gene. Trimming stripped 3 bases from V and 4 bases from J, with 7 bases between. The CDR3 is 13 residues long. Germline V CDR1 and CDR2: KGHSH, LQKENI. The CDR3 spells CASSPKGGNTIYF. The CDR3 region has the DNA TGTGCCAGCTCACCGAAAGGCGGAAACACCATATATTTT.

This clone occurred once. The chain couples TRBV18 to TRBJ1-1, with TRBD1 identical over 8 bases. CDR3 length: 15 amino acids. J was trimmed by 1 base and V by 3 bases; bases with no gene match: 4. Germline values: CDR1 KGHSH, CDR2 LQKENI. The CDR3, as DNA: TGTGCCAGCTCACCCTACGGACAGGGGAACACTGAAGCTTTCTTT. Amino acid sequence: CASSPYGQGNTEAFF.

The rearrangement uses TRBV7-2 and TRBJ1-1; D is unclear. V lost 4 bases and J 1 base, leaving 10 bases between the germline ends. From germline, CDR1 is SGHTA and CDR2 FQGNSA. The length of the CDR3 is 14 residues. For the CDR3, the DNA is TGTGCCAGCAGCTCCTACAGAGGGAACACTGAAGCTTTCTTT. It specifies CASSSYRGNTEAFF.

This chain links TRBV28 with TRBJ1-5; no clear D gene. The CDR3 consists of 14 residues. The V and J ends lost 0 bases and 4 bases respectively, with 7 bases between them. Germline CDR1 and CDR2: MDHEN and SYDVKM. CDR3 DNA sequence: TGTGCCAGCAGTTTATGGTTGGAAAATCAGCCCCAGCATTTT. The encoded protein is CASSLWLENQPQHF.

The V and J genes are TRBV5-6 and TRBJ2-3; D is unclear. CDR1 and CDR2 (germline): SGHDT, YYEEEE. V was pared by 4 bases and J by 6 bases, with 12 bases between. The CDR3 sequence is 13 residues long. The DNA for the CDR3 is TGTGCCAGCAGCGTCGGGTTCATCGATACGCAGTATTTT. It translates to CASSVGFIDTQYF.

The chain joins TRBV9 to TRBJ2-5, with D perhaps TRBD1 (6 bases). CDR3 length equals 18 residues. Trimming removed 0 bases from V and 2 bases from J, with 20 bases in between. The germline CDR1 and CDR2 sequences are SGDLS and YYNGEE. The CDR3 loop is CASSVGGQWGPLQETQYF. The CDR3 DNA reads TGTGCCAGCAGCGTAGGAGGACAGTGGGGTCCCTTACAAGAGACCCAGTACTTC.

The CDR3 nucleotides are TGTGCCAGCAGCCCCGATAGTCCTATGGGGTATGGCTACACCTTC. Protein sequence: CASSPDSPMGYGYTF. The rearrangement links TRBV7-9 to TRBJ1-2; D is undetermined. V was cut by 5 bases and J by 5 bases, with 18 bases left in between. The CDR3 length is 15 residues. Germline CDR1 SEHNR, CDR2 FQNEAQ (reference sequence).

The rearrangement uses TRBV5-1 and TRBJ2-1; 11 positions agree with TRBD2. Germline CDR1 reads SGHRS; CDR2 reads YFSETQ. There are 16 residues in the CDR3. With 3 bases clipped from V and 3 bases from J, the junction kept 5 bases outside the gene matches. The CDR3: CASSSSGLADYNEQFF. The CDR3 coding sequence is TGCGCCAGCAGCTCGTCGGGACTAGCGGACTACAATGAGCAGTTCTTC.

J is TRBJ2-2 and V is TRBV5-1; D is unresolved. The V end was cut by 4 bases, the J end by 6 bases, with 10 bases between. This CDR3 contains 13 residues. Looked up from germline, CDR1 is SGHRS and CDR2 is YFSETQ. CDR3 coding DNA: TGCGCCAGCAGCCCCGGTGCGTCCGGGGAGCTGTTTTTT. It yields the protein CASSPGASGELFF.

The chain recombines TRBV6-1 with TRBJ1-4; D unresolved. Germline-derived CDR1 and CDR2 are MNHNS and SASEGT. The ends were cut back, 6 bases at V and 8 bases at J, with 13 bases in the middle. The length of the CDR3 is 13 residues. CDR3 protein: CASSSTLGEKLFF. Here the CDR3 DNA reads TGTGCCAGCAGCTCAACCTTGGGGGAAAAACTGTTTTTT.

The chain joins TRBV2 to TRBJ2-3; D call uncertain. There are 12 residues in the CDR3. CDR1 is SNHLY and CDR2 is FYNNEI in the germline V gene. Trimming stripped 6 bases from V and 5 bases from J, with 9 bases between. CDR3 coding DNA: TGTGCCAGCAGGCGTACGGGAGATACGCAGTATTTT. This gives the protein CASRRTGDTQYF.

V and J are TRBV29-1 and TRBJ2-1, with TRBD1 as a possible D gene (6 bases). CDR3 length equals 15 residues. The germline V and J ends were trimmed by 6 bases and 4 bases, with 19 bases remaining between them. Germline V CDR1 and CDR2: SQVTM, ANQGSEA. Here the CDR3 DNA reads TGCAGCGTCGATACCCGGACAGCGGAGTACAATGAGCAGTTCTTC. Residues: CSVDTRTAEYNEQFF.

V and J are TRBV18 and TRBJ2-5; D gene ambiguous. The CDR3 runs 11 residues. Germline V gene sequence: CDR1 KGHSH, CDR2 LQKENI. The ends were cut back, 2 bases at V and 5 bases at J, with 3 bases in the middle. The DNA for the CDR3 is TGTGCCAGCTCACCAATGGAGACCCAGTACTTC. Translation: CASSPMETQYF.